This TCR beta chain was found in a study of shared clonotypes between healthy human individuals. Study results and limitations: As a rule, naive subsets had a larger estimated richness than memory subsets. Lower generation probabilities were found for non-shared clonotypes than for those shared by all four donors.

The CDR3 loop spans 17 amino acids. The V and J ends lost 0 bases and 1 base, in that order; junction bases with no gene match: 6. Germline V lookup: CDR1 LNHNV, CDR2 YYDKDF (reference sequence). The naive CD8 fraction comprised CD45RO-negative cells positively selected for CCR7 and excluded terminally differentiated effector memory CD45RA+ cells. Comment on this clone: Its antigen is currently unknown.

Every immunoSEQ plate was one replicate of a subset's evenly spread DNA. The data were produced by immunoSEQ multiplex PCR, yet TCRdb's version contains in-frame clones alone and is incomplete. The data hold some 2.1 million clones, with 85% to 95% observed a single time. The receptor was isolated from a man aged 18 to 35 in good health. The chain is built from TRBV15 and TRBJ2-5, with 9 bases that match TRBD2. Source material: naive CD8+ T cells sorted from blood. Here the CDR3 DNA reads TGTGCCACCAGCAGAGATGGATTAGCGGGGGTCCAAGAGACCCAGTACTTC. As protein: CATSRDGLAGVQETQYF.